These 10 T cell receptor beta chains were all obtained from the same sample, sequenced in a study of blood T cells in healthy people across ages (dated by TCRdb to about 2015). The library was built by means of 5' RACE. The reads were generated on an Illumina HiSeq 2500. A second PCR of roughly 6 to 12 cycles was performed with a sample-barcoded 5' primer and a J-beta primer mix. TCRdb applied fastp at Q25 and MiXCR to the public reads, then kept only in-frame beta chains. Here each entry gathers all rows of one CDR3 protein and keeps the most common genes and DNA. The sample data list around 1.5 million distinct CDR3 sequences, and 35% to 45% of these were observed just once. Roughly 8.2% of the sample belongs to the ten largest clones. Sample: blood. The receptors stem from a woman younger than 35 in good health.

This clonotype was picked up many times. The chain combines TRBV28 with TRBJ2-5; D call uncertain. Trimming shortened V by 7 bases and J by 4 bases, and 16 bases separated the two germline ends. Germline V gives CDR1 MDHEN, CDR2 SYDVKM. The CDR3 loop spans 14 amino acids. For the CDR3, the DNA is TGTGCCAGCACCTCTGTAGGGCCTGGAGAGACCCAGTACTTC. It codes for CASTSVGPGETQYF.

V usage is TRBV7-9 and J usage is TRBJ2-7; 7 bases align to TRBD1. There are 17 residues in the CDR3. The trim removed 4 bases at V and 0 bases at J, leaving 12 bases unmatched. Per the germline V gene, CDR1 is SEHNR and CDR2 is FQNEAQ (reference sequence). The CDR3 DNA is TGTGCCAGCAGCTACCGAGGGGGCCAAATTGTCTCCTACGAGCAGTACTTC. Protein: CASSYRGGQIVSYEQYF.

This clonotype was observed a single time. The chain carries TRBV20-1 and TRBJ1-2, with D possibly matching TRBD1 (6 bases). The CDR3 totals 14 residues. The V gene's germline CDR1 is DFQATT and CDR2 SNEGSKA (reference sequence). The germline V and J ends were trimmed by 2 bases and 5 bases, with 15 bases remaining between them. CDR3 amino acids: CSARTGSDRYGYTF. The CDR3 DNA reads TGCAGTGCTAGAACAGGGTCGGATAGATATGGCTACACCTTC.

The chain recombines TRBV11-2 with TRBJ2-7, with 11 bases lining up with TRBD1. Germline V gives CDR1 SGHAT, CDR2 FQNNGV. The CDR3 is 15 amino acids. Trimming cost V 7 bases and J 7 bases; bases outside gene matches: 12. As DNA, the CDR3 is TGTGCCAGCACCCAGGGGGACAGGGGGGAAGATGAGCAGTACTTC. Its translation: CASTQGDRGEDEQYF.

This chain links TRBV27 with TRBJ2-1; 7 bases fit TRBD1. The end of the DNA aligns better with TRBJ2-7, so the J call may be wrong. The CDR3 runs 15 residues. Germline assignment: CDR1 MNHEY and CDR2 SMNVEV (reference sequence). The CDR3 sequence: CASRKGQSSYNEQYF. CDR3 sequence (DNA): TGTGCCAGCAGGAAGGGACAGAGCTCCTACAATGAGCAGTACTTC.

The chain uses TRBV15 and TRBJ2-7; a possible D gene is TRBD1 (5 bases). Trimming pared 4 bases from V and 3 bases from J, leaving 10 bases between. The CDR3 has 13 residues. Germline assignment: CDR1 LNHNV and CDR2 YYDKDF (reference sequence). The CDR3 DNA reads as TGTGCCACCAGCACAAGAGACAGCTACGAGCAGTACTTC. Encoded protein: CATSTRDSYEQYF.

The chain couples TRBV9 to TRBJ2-1; tentatively, D is TRBD2 (6 bases). This CDR3 has 16 residues. Trimming cost V 0 bases and J 0 bases, with 10 bases left between them. Germline loops: CDR1 SGDLS, CDR2 YYNGEE. Here the CDR3 DNA reads TGTGCCAGCAGCGTAGAGCGGGCTGGCTCCTACAATGAGCAGTTCTTC. Translation gives CASSVERAGSYNEQFF.

The chain uses TRBV12-3 or TRBV12-4 and TRBJ1-1; D is perhaps TRBD1 (5 bases). The CDR3 runs 17 residues. Trimming cost V 1 base and J 3 bases, with 18 bases left between them. CDR3 residues: CASSLGPPGGEDTEAFF. The CDR3 nucleotides are TGTGCCAGCAGTTTAGGCCCCCCGGGGGGAGAGGACACTGAAGCTTTCTTT.

The rearrangement links TRBV28 to TRBJ1-4; no definite D call. Germline values: CDR1 MDHEN, CDR2 SYDVKM. Trimming took 3 bases from V and 7 from J, leaving 12 bases between them. The CDR3 is 14 residues long. In DNA form, the CDR3 reads TGTGCCAGCAGTTTGAGCGTGGGCGTTGAAAAACTGTTTTTT. Translation: CASSLSVGVEKLFF.

This clonotype occurred a few times. The J gene is TRBJ2-3, the V gene TRBV20-1, with a weak D call TRBD2 (6 bases). V lost 7 bases and J lost 2, with 16 bases in between. Per germline, CDR1 DFQATT and CDR2 SNEGSKA (reference sequence). The CDR3 consists of 14 residues. The CDR3 spells CSDKPGLLTDTQYF. In DNA form, the CDR3 reads TGCAGTGACAAGCCGGGACTGCTCACAGATACGCAGTATTTT.